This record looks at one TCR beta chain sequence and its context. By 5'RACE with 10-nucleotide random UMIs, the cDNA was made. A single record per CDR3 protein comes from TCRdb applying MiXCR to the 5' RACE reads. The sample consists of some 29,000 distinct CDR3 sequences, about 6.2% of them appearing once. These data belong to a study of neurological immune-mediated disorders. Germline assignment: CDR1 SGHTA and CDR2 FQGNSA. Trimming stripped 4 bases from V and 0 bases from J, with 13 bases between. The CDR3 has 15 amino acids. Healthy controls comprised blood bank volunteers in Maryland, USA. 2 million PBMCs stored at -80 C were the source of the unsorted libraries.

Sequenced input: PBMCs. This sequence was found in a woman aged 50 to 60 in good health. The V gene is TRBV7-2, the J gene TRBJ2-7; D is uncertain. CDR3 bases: TGTGCCAGCAGCTCCGAAGCGACGACCTCCTACGAGCAGTACTTC. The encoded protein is CASSSEATTSYEQYF.